The 29 T cell receptor beta chains presented below share a single source sample, sequenced in a study of blood T cell repertoires in COVID-19. Produced via immunoSEQ multiplex PCR; TCRdb's table is partial and in-frame only. The sample lists some 240,000 clones, roughly 89% occurring once. Material: peripheral blood. These receptors originate from a woman aged 60 to 75 with COVID-19, enrolled during active disease.

The gene calls are TRBV19 and TRBJ2-7; D might be TRBD1 (6 bases). CDR1 and CDR2 from the germline V gene are LNHDA and SQIVND (reference sequence). The CDR3 covers 15 residues. Trimming left V 5 bases short and J 2 bases short, with 16 bases between. CDR3 protein: CASSSLGTSPYEQYF. CDR3 nucleotides: TGTGCCAGTAGTTCCCTAGGGACATCCCCCTACGAGCAGTACTTC.

The rearrangement joins TRBV11-1 to TRBJ1-2, with D unclear. The CDR3 sequence is 15 residues long. The germline V gene has CDR1 SGHAT and CDR2 FQDESV (reference sequence). Trimming stripped 0 bases from V and 0 bases from J, with 8 bases between. The CDR3 sequence: CASSLARGANYGYTF. The DNA of the CDR3 is TGTGCCAGCAGCTTAGCGCGAGGCGCTAACTATGGCTACACCTTC. Full variable domain (rest looked up from reference TRBV11-1 and TRBJ1-2): EAEVAQSPRYKITEKSQAVAFWCDPISGHATLYWYRQILGQGPELLVQFQDESVVDDSQLPKDRFSAERLKGVDSTLKIQPAELGDSAMYLCASSLARGANYGYTFGSGTRLTVV.

V gene TRBV5-4 combines with J gene TRBJ1-1; 8 nucleotides line up with TRBD1. Germline V lookup: CDR1 SGHNT, CDR2 YYREEE (reference sequence). Unmatched junction bases numbered 11, after V lost 2 bases and J lost 5 bases. CDR3 length: 16 residues. CDR3 loop: CASSLGQGAIGTEAFF. For the CDR3, the DNA is TGTGCCAGCAGCTTAGGACAGGGCGCGATTGGGACTGAAGCTTTCTTT.

The rearrangement joins TRBV19 to TRBJ1-4; 8 bases fit TRBD1. Germline trimming cut 4 bases from V and 5 bases from J; bases unmatched to any gene: 6. The CDR3 contains 15 residues. Germline CDR1 and CDR2: LNHDA and SQIVND (reference sequence). CDR3 sequence (DNA): TGTGCCAGTAGTACGGGACAGGCGATAAATGAAAAACTGTTTTTT. Protein: CASSTGQAINEKLFF.

The rearrangement uses TRBV19 and TRBJ1-1; D unresolved. The CDR3 spans 13 residues. Looked up from germline, CDR1 is LNHDA and CDR2 is SQIVND (reference sequence). V lost 5 bases and J 5 bases, leaving 12 bases between the germline ends. This CDR3 is CASSESGGTEAFF. Here the CDR3 DNA reads TGTGCCAGTAGTGAATCGGGAGGGACTGAAGCTTTCTTT.

The chain recombines TRBV6-5 with TRBJ1-1; 8 bases fit TRBD1. Germline CDR1 reads MNHEY; CDR2 reads SVGAGI. Germline trimming cut 2 bases from V and 4 bases from J; bases unmatched to any gene: 3. The CDR3 runs 14 residues. The CDR3 DNA reads as TGTGCCAGCAGTTACCGGGGGACAGGCACTGAAGCTTTCTTT. This translates into CASSYRGTGTEAFF.

Comment on this clone: At one of its ends the junction is not consistent with the germline gene, which may arise from a read error. This chain joins TRBV7-7 and TRBJ2-2; D is perhaps TRBD2 (6 bases). This CDR3 comprises 19 residues. Germline V gene lookup returns CDR1 SSHAT and CDR2 FNYEAQ (reference sequence). CDR3 region: CASSLRDWSAGANTGELFF. The CDR3 bases are TGTGCTAGCAGCTTACGGGACTGGTCAGCGGGTGCCAACACCGGGGAGCTGTTTTTT.

The rearrangement joins TRBV11-1 to TRBJ2-1, with D perhaps TRBD2 (6 bases). Germline V gene data show CDR1 as SGHAT and CDR2 as FQDESV (reference sequence). The V end was cut by 5 bases, the J end by 5 bases, with 16 bases between. This CDR3 has 15 amino acids. Here the CDR3 DNA reads TGTGCCAGCAGCGCAGCCGGGACTCCACACAATGAGCAGTTCTTC. Its protein product is CASSAAGTPHNEQFF.

The rearrangement uses TRBV19 and TRBJ2-3; D gene ambiguous. This CDR3 comprises 13 residues. The ends were cut back, 5 bases at V and 4 bases at J, with 10 bases in the middle. CDR1 is LNHDA, CDR2 SQIVND, per germline (reference sequence). Written as DNA, the CDR3 is TGTGCCAGTAGTTCCCCACTTGCAGATACGCAGTATTTT. It encodes CASSSPLADTQYF.

V usage is TRBV10-3 and J usage is TRBJ2-1; the match to TRBD2 covers 11 bases. With V trimmed by 8 bases and J by 5 bases, 5 bases remained unmatched. Germline CDR1 ENHRY, CDR2 SYGVKD. The CDR3 runs to 14 residues. In nucleotides, the CDR3 is TGTGCCATCTCCGGGACTAGCGGCGACAATGAGCAGTTCTTC. Amino acid sequence: CAISGTSGDNEQFF.

The V call is TRBV3-1 (or the pseudogene TRBV3-2), the J call TRBJ1-5, with a weak D call TRBD1 (5 bases). This CDR3 contains 14 residues. Germline-derived CDR1 and CDR2 are LGHDT and YNNKEL (reference sequence). The ends were cut back, 3 bases at V and 2 bases at J, with 8 bases in the middle. CDR3 DNA sequence: TGTGCCAGCAGCCACCAAGGGGGCAATCAGCCCCAGCATTTT. It specifies CASSHQGGNQPQHF.

The chain links TRBV3-1 (or the pseudogene TRBV3-2) to TRBJ1-5; 7 positions agree with TRBD1. V lost 5 bases to trimming and J lost 3 bases; unmatched junction nucleotides: 7. CDR3 length: 15 residues. Germline CDR1 reads LGHDT; CDR2 reads YNNKEL (reference sequence). CDR3 region: CASSLGQANNQPQHF. CDR3 nucleotide sequence: TGTGCCAGCAGCTTAGGACAGGCCAACAATCAGCCCCAGCATTTT.

The chain couples TRBV19 to TRBJ2-1; TRBD1 agrees at 8 bases. This CDR3 region has 14 residues. Germline values: CDR1 LNHDA, CDR2 SQIVND (reference sequence). Unmatched junction bases numbered 5, after V lost 3 bases and J lost 7 bases. CDR3 bases: TGTGCCAGTAGTATTTATCAGGGGGCAAATGAGCAGTTCTTC. Protein: CASSIYQGANEQFF.

V gene TRBV7-2 combines with J gene TRBJ2-4, with D possibly matching TRBD2 (5 bases). The CDR3 extends over 14 amino acids. V was shortened by 5 bases and J by 6 bases, with 14 bases between the two germline ends. Per germline, CDR1 SGHTA and CDR2 FQGNSA. For the CDR3, the DNA is TGTGCCAGCAGCCCAACCGGGGTAGTAAACATTCAGTACTTC. It specifies CASSPTGVVNIQYF.

The gene calls are TRBV18 and TRBJ1-2; no reliable D call. This CDR3 region has 14 residues. Per the germline V gene, CDR1 is KGHSH and CDR2 is LQKENI. Deletions cut 8 bases from V and 0 bases from J, with 13 bases between. CDR3 amino acids: CASAISSANYGYTF. The CDR3 DNA follows: TGTGCCAGCGCCATTTCATCAGCTAACTATGGCTACACCTTC.

The J gene is TRBJ1-6, the V gene TRBV6-1; a weak D match, TRBD1 (5 bases). The germline CDR1 and CDR2 sequences are MNHNS and SASEGT. V dropped 4 bases and J dropped 7 bases, with 17 bases sitting between them. The CDR3 totals 16 residues. CDR3 residues: CASSVPTSGGNSPLHF. In DNA, the CDR3 is TGTGCCAGCAGTGTCCCTACCTCCGGGGGGAATTCACCCCTCCACTTT.

The chain links TRBV28 to TRBJ1-1; the D gene is possibly TRBD1 (5 bases). V gave up 6 bases and J gave up 3 bases, with 8 bases separating them. This CDR3 comprises 12 residues. Germline CDR1 is MDHEN and CDR2 is SYDVKM. Here the CDR3 reads CASSWGDTEAFF. The CDR3 DNA sequence: TGTGCCAGCAGCTGGGGGGACACTGAAGCTTTCTTT.

As DNA, the CDR3 is TGTGCCAGCTCATTCCGGACAGGGACGAACACTGAAGCTTTCTTT. Translation gives CASSFRTGTNTEAFF. The chain recombines TRBV18 with TRBJ1-1, with 8 nucleotides matching TRBD1. Losses at the gene ends were 5 bases for V and 1 base for J; bases not matched to a gene: 6. The CDR3 loop spans 15 amino acids. Germline V CDR1 and CDR2: KGHSH, LQKENI.

The chain recombines TRBV15 with TRBJ2-7; the D is unclear. The V gene lost 1 base and the J gene lost 2 bases, with 9 bases spanning the gap. The CDR3 covers 14 residues. The germline CDR1 and CDR2 sequences are LNHNV and YYDKDF (reference sequence). CDR3 residues: CATSRGSSAYEQYF. CDR3 coding DNA: TGTGCCACCAGCAGAGGGAGTTCCGCCTACGAGCAGTACTTC.

This clone was seen just once. This sequence joins TRBV9 and TRBJ2-2, with D perhaps matching TRBD1 (5 bases). The CDR3 consists of 14 residues. Germline V lookup: CDR1 SGDLS, CDR2 YYNGEE. V was pared by 6 bases and J by 3 bases, with 12 bases between. This CDR3 reads CASKLQDDTGELFF. The CDR3 DNA is TGTGCCAGCAAACTACAGGACGACACCGGGGAGCTGTTTTTT.

This clone was recorded once. This chain uses TRBV30 with TRBJ1-1; tentatively, D is TRBD1 (5 bases). This CDR3 contains 11 residues. Trimming stripped 8 bases from V and 1 base from J, with 8 bases between. Germline V CDR1 and CDR2: GTSNPN, SVGIG (reference sequence). CDR3 in amino acids: CAGRENTEAFF. The CDR3 nucleotides read TGTGCCGGCAGGGAGAACACTGAAGCTTTCTTT.

CDR3 DNA sequence: TGTGCCAGCAGCCCAGTCCTCCAGGCCCCTGAAGCTTTCTTT. Translated, it gives CASSPVLQAPEAFF. The rearrangement links TRBV7-9 to TRBJ1-1; D call uncertain. The CDR3 contains 14 residues. The germline V and J ends were trimmed by 5 bases and 6 bases, with 16 bases remaining between them. Germline values: CDR1 SEHNR, CDR2 FQNEAQ (reference sequence).

CDR3 coding DNA: TGTGCCAGCAGCCTGCGGGGAGGGGACACCGGGGAGCTGTTTTTT. This sequence encodes CASSLRGGDTGELFF. The gene calls are TRBV14 and TRBJ2-2; 7 bases agree with TRBD2. The germline V gene encodes CDR1 SGHDN and CDR2 FVKESK. V dropped 4 bases and J dropped 3; count of bases not matched to a gene: 5. This CDR3 is 15 amino acids long.

The V gene is TRBV3-1 (or the pseudogene TRBV3-2), the J gene TRBJ1-6; D is ambiguous. This CDR3 has 16 residues. Looked up from germline, CDR1 is LGHDT and CDR2 is YNNKEL (reference sequence). V was clipped by 5 bases and J by 7 bases, with 18 bases between them. The CDR3 region is CASSYSALSGNSPLHF. The CDR3 nucleotides read TGTGCCAGCAGCTACAGCGCCTTAAGCGGGAATTCACCCCTCCACTTT.

This clone was seen once. For the CDR3, the DNA is TGTGCCAGCATCGACAGGGGAAACACTGAAGCTTTCTTT. It specifies CASIDRGNTEAFF. The chain uses TRBV2 and TRBJ1-1; 8 bases match TRBD1. Germline V gene data show CDR1 as SNHLY and CDR2 as FYNNEI. Trimming removed 7 bases from V and 2 bases from J; junction bases left unmatched: 3. This CDR3 is built from 13 residues.

The chain uses TRBV5-4 and TRBJ1-1; D unresolved. The germline V gene has CDR1 SGHNT and CDR2 YYREEE (reference sequence). This CDR3 comprises 14 residues. The V and J ends lost 5 bases and 0 bases respectively, with 11 bases between them. The CDR3 DNA reads as TGTGCCAGCAGGGATTATGAGGTGAACACTGAAGCTTTCTTT. As protein: CASRDYEVNTEAFF.

A word on this clone: The junction departs from germline at one end; a sequencing error may be responsible. This rearrangement joins TRBV5-4 to TRBJ2-7; D possibly corresponds to TRBD2 (5 bases). The CDR3 loop spans 13 amino acids. From germline, CDR1 is SGHNT and CDR2 YYREEE (reference sequence). CDR3 amino acids: CASTLGSSYEQYF. CDR3 bases: TGTGCCAGCACCTTGGGGAGCTCCTACGAGCAGTACTTC.

The CDR3 here is CATSRDIAGAPQAFF. The CDR3 bases are TGTGCCACCAGCAGAGATATCGCAGGCGCTCCCCAAGCTTTCTTT. The rearrangement links TRBV15 to TRBJ1-1, with D uncertain. The CDR3 consists of 15 residues. Germline CDR1 reads LNHNV; CDR2 reads YYDKDF (reference sequence). V gave up 0 bases and J gave up 9 bases, with 17 bases separating them.

The V gene is TRBV7-9, the J gene TRBJ1-5, with D tentatively TRBD1 (6 bases). V gave up 4 bases and J gave up 4 bases, with 8 bases separating them. The length of the CDR3 is 13 residues. The V gene's germline CDR1 is SEHNR and CDR2 FQNEAQ (reference sequence). CDR3 DNA sequence: TGTGCCAGCAGCTCCCAGGGGAATCAGCCCCAGCATTTT. It specifies CASSSQGNQPQHF.